This T cell receptor beta chain originates from a study of human T cells and chemical hapten exposure. Overall study: Largely, small differences in pooled library volume made per-sample TCR yields vary. The study, taken as a whole, reports: While controls formed fewer of them, expanded TCRs formed significantly more large CDR3 similarity clusters.

Regarding this clonotype: Its target is unknown.

V dropped 4 bases and J dropped 5; count of bases not matched to a gene: 8. The CDR3 contains 16 residues. Germline values: CDR1 SGHTA, CDR2 FQGNSA. The time point: patch test 1, 2 weeks after DPC sensitization. The treatment is: therapeutic diphenylcyclopropenone sensitization with weekly scalp DPC. Patches went on only after blood had been drawn each time. TCRdb ran MiXCR on the RACE reads and lists one entry per CDR3 protein. Seen here are tens of thousands of distinct CDR3 sequences, roughly 9.8% observed once, and the top ten hold less than 4%. The receptor was derived from a woman aged 35 to 49 with alopecia areata. Some clones in this sample may be carry-over from other donors' samples. The sample consisted of whole blood, taken in connection with sensitization to the hapten diphenylcyclopropenone (DPC). The V gene is TRBV7-2, the J gene TRBJ1-2, with TRBD1 matching over 12 bases. The CDR3 here is CASSSAPGQGAYGYTF. The CDR3, as DNA: TGTGCCAGCAGCTCCGCTCCGGGACAGGGGGCTTATGGCTACACCTTC.